A selection of T cell receptor beta chains follows, all from one sample in a study of blood T cell repertoires in COVID-19. Only in-frame clones appear in the TCRdb table, and some are missing; sequencing was by immunoSEQ multiplex PCR. This table holds 210,000 or so clones, 70% to 80% found once. The sequenced sample was peripheral blood. All receptors come from a man aged 45-65 years who had recovered from COVID-19. Both conserved end residues are trimmed from each CDR3. The order of the fields is CDR3 length, J gene, V gene, CDR3 protein.

>13|TRBJ2-1|TRBV13
ASSLAVAFYNEQF
>11|TRBJ2-1|TRBV4-1
ASSQDWAAEQF
>13|TRBJ2-2|TRBV6-2/TRBV6-3
ASSWTRSNTGELF
>13|TRBJ2-7|TRBV18
ASSPGLAGSYEQY
>12|TRBJ2-1|TRBV10-3
AISESQNQREQF
>12|TRBJ2-7|TRBV5-1
ASSTTSGSYEQY
>14|TRBJ1-1|TRBV7-2
ASSLNRQGLNTEAF
>13|TRBJ1-2|TRBV6-1
ASSEARGTGYGYT
>13|TRBJ2-5|TRBV7-8
ASSLTREGRETQY
>13|TRBJ2-2|TRBV7-8
ASRDRDRETGELF
>14|TRBJ2-5|TRBV3-1/TRBV3-2
ASSHVSSGREETQY
>14|TRBJ2-3|TRBV9
ASSVGVGAFTDTQY
>11|TRBJ1-2|TRBV29-1
SVDRGNNYGYT
>13|TRBJ1-2|TRBV2
ASSERRRQSYGYT
>11|TRBJ1-1|TRBV9
ASSVKTGTEAF
>14|TRBJ2-7|TRBV2
ASSGMSDRGPYEQY
>13|TRBJ2-7|TRBV7-8
ASSSRTKNSYEQY
>15|TRBJ2-4|TRBV7-6
ASSLIEGPGAKNIQY
>11|TRBJ2-1|TRBV6-5
ASSLNGDNEQF
>12|TRBJ2-1|TRBV5-1
ASSIRQGASEQF
>12|TRBJ1-5|TRBV29-1
SVALGLRDQPQH
>11|TRBJ1-1|TRBV30
AWSSQENTEAF
>14|TRBJ2-4|TRBV7-2
ASSLASSGRVNIQY
>14|TRBJ2-1|TRBV7-2
ASSLALGGNYNEQF
>13|TRBJ2-2|TRBV7-3
ASSLTLSNTGELF
>14|TRBJ2-1|TRBV5-1
ASSSGLAKAFGEQF
>13|TRBJ2-1|TRBV24-1
ATSDRGSSYNEQF
>11|TRBJ2-7|TRBV27
ASSLGGFSEQY
>11|TRBJ1-4|TRBV3-1/TRBV3-2
ASSHGRESKLF
>12|TRBJ2-1|TRBV29-1
SALGDRGFDEQF
>12|TRBJ2-7|TRBV7-2
ACGDPDSGYEQY
>12|TRBJ1-1|TRBV5-1
ASSLDSGITEAF
>12|TRBJ2-5|TRBV5-1
ASSPGGPGETQY
>13|TRBJ2-1|TRBV28
ASSFEGQGYNEQF
>12|TRBJ1-4|TRBV5-6
ASSVIATNEKLF
>13|TRBJ2-7|TRBV6-5
ASSPEPGTAYEQY
>15|TRBJ2-5|TRBV24-1
ATSDSPHRGQRETQY